This T cell receptor beta chain was found in a study of T cell responses to AZD1222 COVID-19 vaccine. Study-wide results and limits: Baseline serostatus was positive in only six AZD1222 recipients. The CD4 TCRs associated with vaccination extended across spike and predominated at 160-218 and 743-854.

Regarding this clone: Its target is not known.

Method: immunoSEQ multiplex PCR; TCRdb's copy keeps in-frame clones and lacks some. The table records around 99,000 clones, 75% to 90% of them present only once. The TCR originated in an adult in good health. Sequencing was performed on peripheral blood, taken on day 0 of AZD1222 vaccination.

The CDR3 bases are TGTGCCAGTAGTCAGCCGACAGGCTATCTGGCTTACGGCTACACCTTC. Its translation is CASSQPTGYLAYGYTF. The rearrangement links TRBV19 to TRBJ1-2, with D tentatively TRBD1 (6 bases). CDR1 LNHDA and CDR2 SQIVND come from the germline V gene (reference sequence). The CDR3 has 16 amino acids. V was pared by 5 bases and J by 8 bases, with 24 bases between.